Included here is one T cell receptor (beta chain) sequence, with context. Under the authors' procedure: Amplification of reference gene primers was used by the study to estimate nucleated cell counts. TCRdb's table, derived via immunoSEQ multiplex PCR, lists solely in-frame clones and lacks some. V and J calls and clone size are as listed in that table; D and trimming were resolved from the DNA. The sample records approximately 150,000 clones, roughly 86% being singletons. The data are from a study of blood T cell repertoires in COVID-19. As for the study in general: Sites across the United States, Italy and Spain contributed samples from acute and convalescent COVID-19. Nucleic acid was either cDNA or gDNA, and it came from T cells, B-cell-depleted T cells, or PBMCs.

Sequenced input: peripheral blood. The TCR originated in a woman aged 45-60 years with acute or convalescent COVID-19.

The CDR3 region has the DNA TGTGCCAGCAGTATCGGGACAAACTATGGCTACACCTTC. As protein: CASSIGTNYGYTF. J is TRBJ1-2 and V is TRBV5-6; possible D gene TRBD1, 6 bases. The V and J ends lost 5 bases and 2 bases respectively, with 10 bases between them. CDR1 SGHDT and CDR2 YYEEEE come from the germline V gene. The CDR3 loop spans 13 amino acids.